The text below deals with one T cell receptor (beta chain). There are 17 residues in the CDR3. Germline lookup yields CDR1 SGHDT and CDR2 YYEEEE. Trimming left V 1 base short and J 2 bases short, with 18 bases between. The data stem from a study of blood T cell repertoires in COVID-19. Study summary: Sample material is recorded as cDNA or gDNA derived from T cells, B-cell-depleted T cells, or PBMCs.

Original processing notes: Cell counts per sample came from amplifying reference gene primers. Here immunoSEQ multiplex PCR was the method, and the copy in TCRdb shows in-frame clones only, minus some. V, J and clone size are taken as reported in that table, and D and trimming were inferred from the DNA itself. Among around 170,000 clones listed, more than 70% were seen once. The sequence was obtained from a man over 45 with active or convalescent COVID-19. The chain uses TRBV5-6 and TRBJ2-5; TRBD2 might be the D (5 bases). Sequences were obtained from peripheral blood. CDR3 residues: CASSLPGMATEQETQYF. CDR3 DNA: TGTGCCAGCAGCTTGCCGGGGATGGCAACGGAACAAGAGACCCAGTACTTC.